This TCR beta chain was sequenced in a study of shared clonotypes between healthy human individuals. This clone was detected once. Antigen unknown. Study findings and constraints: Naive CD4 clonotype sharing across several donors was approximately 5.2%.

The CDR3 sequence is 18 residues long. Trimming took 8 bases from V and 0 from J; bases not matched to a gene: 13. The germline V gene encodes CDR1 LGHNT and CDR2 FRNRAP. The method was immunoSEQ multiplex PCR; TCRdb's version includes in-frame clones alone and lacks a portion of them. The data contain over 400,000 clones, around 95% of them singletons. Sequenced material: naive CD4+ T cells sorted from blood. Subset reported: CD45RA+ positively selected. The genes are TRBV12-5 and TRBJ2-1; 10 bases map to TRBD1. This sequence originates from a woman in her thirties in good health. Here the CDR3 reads CASSVTGGDGNSYNEQFF. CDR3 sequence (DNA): TGTGCTAGTAGCGTGACAGGGGGCGACGGGAACTCCTACAATGAGCAGTTCTTC.